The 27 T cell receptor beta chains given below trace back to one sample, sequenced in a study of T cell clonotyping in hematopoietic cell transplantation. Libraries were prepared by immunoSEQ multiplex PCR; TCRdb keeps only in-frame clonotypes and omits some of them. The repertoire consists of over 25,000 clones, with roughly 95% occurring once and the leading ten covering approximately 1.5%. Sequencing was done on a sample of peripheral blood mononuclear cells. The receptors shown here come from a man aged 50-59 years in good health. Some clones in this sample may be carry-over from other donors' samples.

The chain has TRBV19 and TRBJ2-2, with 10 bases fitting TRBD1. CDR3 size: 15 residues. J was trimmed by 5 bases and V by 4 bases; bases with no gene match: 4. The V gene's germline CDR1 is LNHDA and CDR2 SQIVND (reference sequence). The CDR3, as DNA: TGTGCCAGTAGTACCGGGACAGGGGAAACCGGGGAGCTGTTTTTT. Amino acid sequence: CASSTGTGETGELFF.

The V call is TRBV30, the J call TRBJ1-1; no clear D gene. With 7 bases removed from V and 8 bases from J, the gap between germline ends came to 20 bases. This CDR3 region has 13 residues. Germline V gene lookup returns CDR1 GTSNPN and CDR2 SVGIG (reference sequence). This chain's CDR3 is CALPGGDLREAFF. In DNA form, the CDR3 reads TGTGCCTTGCCTGGAGGTGACTTAAGAGAAGCTTTCTTT.

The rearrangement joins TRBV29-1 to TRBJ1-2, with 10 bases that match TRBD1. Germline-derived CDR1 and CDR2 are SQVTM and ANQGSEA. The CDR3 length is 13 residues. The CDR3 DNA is TGCAGTGAAGACAGGGGGCTGAACTATGGCTACACCTTC. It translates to CSEDRGLNYGYTF.

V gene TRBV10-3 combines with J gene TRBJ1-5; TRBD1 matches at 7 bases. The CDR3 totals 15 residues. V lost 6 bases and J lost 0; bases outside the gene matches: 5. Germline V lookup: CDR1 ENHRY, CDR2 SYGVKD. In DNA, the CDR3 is TGTGCCATCAGCGAACAGGGGTATAGCAATCAGCCCCAGCATTTT. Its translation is CAISEQGYSNQPQHF.

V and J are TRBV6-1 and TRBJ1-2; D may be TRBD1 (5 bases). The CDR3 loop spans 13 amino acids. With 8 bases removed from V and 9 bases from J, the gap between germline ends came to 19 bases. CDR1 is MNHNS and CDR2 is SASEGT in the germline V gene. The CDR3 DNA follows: TGTGCCAGCCGTCCAACAGGCCTCCAAAGCTACACCTTC. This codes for CASRPTGLQSYTF.

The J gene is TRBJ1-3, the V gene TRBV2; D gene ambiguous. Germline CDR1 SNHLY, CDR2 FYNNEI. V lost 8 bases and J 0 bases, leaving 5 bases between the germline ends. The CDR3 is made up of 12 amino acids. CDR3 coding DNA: TGTGCCAGCGGGCGCTCTGGAAACACCATATATTTT. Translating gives CASGRSGNTIYF.

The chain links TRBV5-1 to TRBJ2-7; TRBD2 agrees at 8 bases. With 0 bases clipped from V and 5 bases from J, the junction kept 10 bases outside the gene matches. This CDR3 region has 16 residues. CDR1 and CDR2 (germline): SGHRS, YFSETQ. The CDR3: CASSLEAGAVLDEQYF. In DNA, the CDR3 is TGCGCCAGCAGCTTGGAAGCGGGGGCCGTTTTGGACGAGCAGTACTTC.

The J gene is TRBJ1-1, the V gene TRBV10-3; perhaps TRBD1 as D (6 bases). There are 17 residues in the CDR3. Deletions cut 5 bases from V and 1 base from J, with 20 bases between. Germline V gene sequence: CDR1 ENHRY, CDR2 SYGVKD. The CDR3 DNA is TGTGCCATCAGTAAGGGGCAGGGGATAACGACGAACACTGAAGCTTTCTTT. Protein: CAISKGQGITTNTEAFF.

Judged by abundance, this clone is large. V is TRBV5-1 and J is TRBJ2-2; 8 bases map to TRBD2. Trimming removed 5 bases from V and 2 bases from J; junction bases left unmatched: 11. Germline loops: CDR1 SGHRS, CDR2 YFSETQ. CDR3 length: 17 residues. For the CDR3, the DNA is TGCGCCAGCAGTGCGACAAAGAGCGGGGGAAACACCGGGGAGCTGTTTTTT. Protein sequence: CASSATKSGGNTGELFF.

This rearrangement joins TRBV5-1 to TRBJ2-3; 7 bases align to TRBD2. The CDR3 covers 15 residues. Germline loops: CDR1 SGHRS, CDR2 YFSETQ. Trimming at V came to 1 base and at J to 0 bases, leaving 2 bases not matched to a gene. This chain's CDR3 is CASSLTSASTDTQYF. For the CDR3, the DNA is TGCGCCAGCAGCTTGACTAGCGCCAGCACAGATACGCAGTATTTT.

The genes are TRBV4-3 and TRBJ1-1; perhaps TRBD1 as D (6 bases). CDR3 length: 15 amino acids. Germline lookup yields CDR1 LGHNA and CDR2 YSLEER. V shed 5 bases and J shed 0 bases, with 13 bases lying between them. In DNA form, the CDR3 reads TGCGCCAGCAGCAAGGAAACAGGGATGAACACTGAAGCTTTCTTT. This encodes CASSKETGMNTEAFF.

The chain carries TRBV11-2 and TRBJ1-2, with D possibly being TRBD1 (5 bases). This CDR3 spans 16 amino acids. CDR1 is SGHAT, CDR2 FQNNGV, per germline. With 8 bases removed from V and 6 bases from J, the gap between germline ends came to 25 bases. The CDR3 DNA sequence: TGTGCCAGCTCGAACTTAGAGGGGACCTGGAGAAATGGCTACACCTTC. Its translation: CASSNLEGTWRNGYTF.

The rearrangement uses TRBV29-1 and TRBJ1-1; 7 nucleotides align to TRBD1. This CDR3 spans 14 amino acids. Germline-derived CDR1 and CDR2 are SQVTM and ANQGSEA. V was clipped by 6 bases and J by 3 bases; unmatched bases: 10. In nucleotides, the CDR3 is TGCAGCGTAGACTGGACAGGCAAAGACACTGAAGCTTTCTTT. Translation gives CSVDWTGKDTEAFF.

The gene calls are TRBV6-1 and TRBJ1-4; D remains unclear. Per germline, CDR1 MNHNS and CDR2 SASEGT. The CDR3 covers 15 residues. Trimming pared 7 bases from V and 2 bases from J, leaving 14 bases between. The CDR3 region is CASTLRGLTNEKLFF. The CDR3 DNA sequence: TGTGCCAGCACCCTTAGAGGATTGACTAATGAAAAACTGTTTTTT.

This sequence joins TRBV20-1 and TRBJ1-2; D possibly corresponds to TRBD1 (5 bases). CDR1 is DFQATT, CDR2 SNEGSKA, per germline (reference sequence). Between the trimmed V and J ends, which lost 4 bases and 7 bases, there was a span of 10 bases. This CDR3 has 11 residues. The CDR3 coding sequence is TGCAGTGCTATTGGGGGATCTGGCTACACCTTC. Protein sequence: CSAIGGSGYTF.

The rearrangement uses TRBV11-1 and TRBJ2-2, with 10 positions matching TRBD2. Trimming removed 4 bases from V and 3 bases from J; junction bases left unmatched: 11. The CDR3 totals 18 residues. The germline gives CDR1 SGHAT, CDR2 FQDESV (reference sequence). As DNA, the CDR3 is TGTGCCAGCAGCTCCAGAGGAGCGGGGGGGCTAGACACCGGGGAGCTGTTTTTT. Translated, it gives CASSSRGAGGLDTGELFF. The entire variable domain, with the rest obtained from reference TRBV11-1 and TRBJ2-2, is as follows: EAEVAQSPRYKITEKSQAVAFWCDPISGHATLYWYRQILGQGPELLVQFQDESVVDDSQLPKDRFSAERLKGVDSTLKIQPAELGDSAMYLCASSSRGAGGLDTGELFFGEGSRLTVL.

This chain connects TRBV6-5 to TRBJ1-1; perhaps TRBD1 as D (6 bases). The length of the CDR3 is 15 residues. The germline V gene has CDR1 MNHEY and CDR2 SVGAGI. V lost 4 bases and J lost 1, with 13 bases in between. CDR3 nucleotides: TGTGCCAGCAGTTTAACAGGGCGAGGGAACACTGAAGCTTTCTTT. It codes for CASSLTGRGNTEAFF.

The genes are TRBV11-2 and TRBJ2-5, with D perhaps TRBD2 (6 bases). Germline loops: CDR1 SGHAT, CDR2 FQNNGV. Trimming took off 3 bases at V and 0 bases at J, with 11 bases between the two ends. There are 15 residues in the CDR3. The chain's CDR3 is CASSFAGGNQETQYF. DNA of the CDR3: TGTGCCAGCAGCTTTGCCGGGGGTAACCAAGAGACCCAGTACTTC.

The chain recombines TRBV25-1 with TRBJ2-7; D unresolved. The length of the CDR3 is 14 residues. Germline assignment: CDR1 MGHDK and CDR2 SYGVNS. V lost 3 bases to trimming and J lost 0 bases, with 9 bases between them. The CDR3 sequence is CASSDDWSSYEQYF. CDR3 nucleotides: TGTGCCAGCAGTGATGACTGGAGCTCCTACGAGCAGTACTTC.

The CDR3 nucleotides are TGTGCCAGCAACCAGAGGGGCGGGTGGACTGAAGCTTTCTTT. It specifies CASNQRGGWTEAFF. The V and J genes are TRBV5-6 and TRBJ1-1; TRBD1 is a possible D gene (5 bases). CDR1 and CDR2 (germline): SGHDT, YYEEEE. The CDR3 runs 14 residues. With 6 bases removed from V and 5 bases from J, the gap between germline ends came to 17 bases.

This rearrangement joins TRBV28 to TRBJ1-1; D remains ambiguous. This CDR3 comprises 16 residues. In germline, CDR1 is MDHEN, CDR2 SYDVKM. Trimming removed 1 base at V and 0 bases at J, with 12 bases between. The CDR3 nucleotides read TGTGCCAGCAGTTTATCCTCCGGGGAGATGAACACTGAAGCTTTCTTT. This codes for CASSLSSGEMNTEAFF.

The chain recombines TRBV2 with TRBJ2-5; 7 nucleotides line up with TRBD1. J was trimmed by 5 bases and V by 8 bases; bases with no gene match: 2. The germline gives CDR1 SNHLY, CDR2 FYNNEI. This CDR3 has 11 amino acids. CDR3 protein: CASGRGETQYF. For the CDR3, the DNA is TGTGCCAGCGGCAGGGGGGAGACCCAGTACTTC.

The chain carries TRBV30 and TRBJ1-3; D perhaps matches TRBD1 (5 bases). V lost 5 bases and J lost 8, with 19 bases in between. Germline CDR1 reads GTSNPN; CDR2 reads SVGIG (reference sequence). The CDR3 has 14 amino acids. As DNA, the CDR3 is TGTGCCTGGGAACGCGGTAGGGGCAGGTACACCATATATTTT. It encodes CAWERGRGRYTIYF.

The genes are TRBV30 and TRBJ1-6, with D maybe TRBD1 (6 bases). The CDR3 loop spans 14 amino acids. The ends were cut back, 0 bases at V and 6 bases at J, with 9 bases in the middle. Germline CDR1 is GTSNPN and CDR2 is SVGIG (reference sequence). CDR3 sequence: CAWSVQGGNSPLHF. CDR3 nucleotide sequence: TGTGCCTGGAGTGTACAGGGTGGTAATTCACCCCTCCACTTT.

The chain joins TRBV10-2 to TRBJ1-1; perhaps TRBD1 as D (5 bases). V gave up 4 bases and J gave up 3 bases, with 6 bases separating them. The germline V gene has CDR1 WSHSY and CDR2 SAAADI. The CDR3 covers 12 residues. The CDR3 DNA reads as TGCGCCAGCAGTGTAGGGGACACTGAAGCTTTCTTT. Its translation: CASSVGDTEAFF.

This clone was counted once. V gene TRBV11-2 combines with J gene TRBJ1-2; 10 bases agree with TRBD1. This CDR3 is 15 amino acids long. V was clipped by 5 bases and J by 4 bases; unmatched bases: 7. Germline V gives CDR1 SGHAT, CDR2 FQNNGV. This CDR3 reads CASSPRDRGVYGYTF. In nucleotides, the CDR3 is TGTGCCAGCAGCCCCCGGGACAGGGGAGTCTATGGCTACACCTTC.

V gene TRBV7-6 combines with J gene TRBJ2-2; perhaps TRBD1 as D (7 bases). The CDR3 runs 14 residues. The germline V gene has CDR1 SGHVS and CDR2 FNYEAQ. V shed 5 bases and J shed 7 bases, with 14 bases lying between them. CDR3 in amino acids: CASSLGGGGGELFF. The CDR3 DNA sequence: TGTGCCAGCAGCCTAGGAGGGGGCGGCGGGGAGCTGTTTTTT.